This T cell receptor beta chain came from a study of PD-L1 blockade in urothelial cancer. For the study at large: The median number of T cells present in blood samples was under 150,000.

V was clipped by 2 bases and J by 1 base; unmatched bases: 1. Germline loops: CDR1 MNHNS, CDR2 SASEGT. This CDR3 contains 15 residues. Patients were living with locally advanced or metastatic urothelial carcinoma. Measured with immunoSEQ multiplex PCR; TCRdb has only the in-frame clones, and not every one. Of 85,000 to 90,000 clones listed, roughly nine tenths are singletons. The sequence derives from a man aged 55 to 69 with urothelial cancer. The rearrangement joins TRBV6-1 to TRBJ2-2; TRBD1 agrees at 7 bases. Source: PBMCs, taken around atezolizumab (anti-PD-L1) treatment. CDR3 amino acids: CASSERGRNTGELFF. CDR3 DNA: TGTGCCAGCAGTGAAAGGGGGCGGAACACCGGGGAGCTGTTTTTT.